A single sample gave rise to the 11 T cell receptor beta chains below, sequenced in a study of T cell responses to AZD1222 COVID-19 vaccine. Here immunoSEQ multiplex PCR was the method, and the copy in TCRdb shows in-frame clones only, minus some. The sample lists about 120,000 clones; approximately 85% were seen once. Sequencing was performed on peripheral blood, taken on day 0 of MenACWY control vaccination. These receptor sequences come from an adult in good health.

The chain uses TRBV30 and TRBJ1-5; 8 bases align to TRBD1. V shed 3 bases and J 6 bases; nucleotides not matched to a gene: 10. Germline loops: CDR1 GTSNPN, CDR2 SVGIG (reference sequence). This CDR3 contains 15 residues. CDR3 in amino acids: CAWRLKDRASQPQHF. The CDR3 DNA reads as TGTGCCTGGAGACTCAAGGACAGGGCTTCTCAGCCCCAGCATTTT. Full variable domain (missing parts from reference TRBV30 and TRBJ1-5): SQTIHQWPATLVQPVGSPLSLECTVEGTSNPNLYWYRQAAGRGLQLLFYSVGIGQISSEVPQNLSASRPQDRQFILSSKKLLLSDSGFYLCAWRLKDRASQPQHFGDGTRLSIL.

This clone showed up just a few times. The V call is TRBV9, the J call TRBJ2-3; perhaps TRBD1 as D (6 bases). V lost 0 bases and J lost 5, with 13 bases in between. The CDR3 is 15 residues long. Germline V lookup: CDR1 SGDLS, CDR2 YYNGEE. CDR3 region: CASSVARGAGDTQYF. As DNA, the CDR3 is TGTGCCAGCAGCGTAGCCAGGGGCGCCGGAGATACGCAGTATTTT.

The CDR3 loop reads CASSQAGTGRNEQYF. In nucleotides, the CDR3 is TGTGCCAGCAGCCAAGCTGGGACAGGGAGAAACGAGCAGTACTTC. The chain employs TRBV4-2 and TRBJ2-7; 9 nucleotides align to TRBD1. Germline V gives CDR1 LGHNA, CDR2 YNFKEQ. CDR3 length: 15 amino acids. With 1 base clipped from V and 5 bases from J, the junction kept 6 bases outside the gene matches.

CDR3 sequence: CASSQHEGPPLPYNEQFF. For the CDR3, the DNA is TGTGCCAGCAGCCAACATGAGGGCCCGCCCTTGCCCTACAATGAGCAGTTCTTC. The V and J genes are TRBV7-2 and TRBJ2-1; perhaps TRBD2 as D (5 bases). The V end lost 5 bases, the J end lost 2 bases, and 22 bases lay between the germline ends. From germline, CDR1 is SGHTA and CDR2 FQGNSA. This CDR3 comprises 18 residues.

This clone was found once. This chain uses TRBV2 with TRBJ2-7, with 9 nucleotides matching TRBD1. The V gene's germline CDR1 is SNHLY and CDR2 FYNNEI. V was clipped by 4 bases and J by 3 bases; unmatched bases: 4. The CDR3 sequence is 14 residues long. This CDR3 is CASSGQGGLYEQYF. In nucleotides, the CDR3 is TGTGCCAGCAGTGGACAGGGGGGCCTCTACGAGCAGTACTTC.

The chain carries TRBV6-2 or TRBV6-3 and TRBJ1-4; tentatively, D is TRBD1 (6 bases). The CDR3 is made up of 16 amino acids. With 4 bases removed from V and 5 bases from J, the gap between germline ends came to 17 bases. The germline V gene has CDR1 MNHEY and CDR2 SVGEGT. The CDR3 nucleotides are TGTGCCAGCAGTTCGGATCCCCAGGGGTGGAATGAAAAACTGTTTTTT. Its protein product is CASSSDPQGWNEKLFF.

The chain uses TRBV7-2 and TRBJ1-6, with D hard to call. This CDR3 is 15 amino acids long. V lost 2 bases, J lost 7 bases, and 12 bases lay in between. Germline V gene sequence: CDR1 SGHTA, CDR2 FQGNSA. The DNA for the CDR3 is TGTGCCAGCAGCTTATTATCACAGTCGAATTCACCCCTCCACTTT. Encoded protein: CASSLLSQSNSPLHF.

The CDR3 region is CASSYSGYTGNTIYF. CDR3 DNA sequence: TGTGCCAGCAGTTATTCGGGCTACACTGGAAACACCATATATTTT. The chain employs TRBV6-2 or TRBV6-3 and TRBJ1-3, with unresolved D. The CDR3 loop spans 15 amino acids. V gave up 3 bases and J gave up 2 bases, with 11 bases separating them. From germline, CDR1 is MNHEY and CDR2 SVGEGT.

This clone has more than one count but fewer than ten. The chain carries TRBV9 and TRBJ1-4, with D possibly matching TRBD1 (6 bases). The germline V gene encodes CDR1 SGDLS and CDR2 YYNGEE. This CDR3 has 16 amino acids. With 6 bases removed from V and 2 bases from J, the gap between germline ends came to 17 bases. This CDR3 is CASTPGGGRTNEKLFF. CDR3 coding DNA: TGTGCCAGCACCCCGGGGGGGGGCAGGACTAATGAAAAACTGTTTTTT.

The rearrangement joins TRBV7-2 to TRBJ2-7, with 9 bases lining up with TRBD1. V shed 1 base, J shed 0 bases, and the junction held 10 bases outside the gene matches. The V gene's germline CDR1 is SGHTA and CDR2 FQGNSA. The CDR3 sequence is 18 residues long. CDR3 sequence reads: CASSLGDREEMFSYEQYF. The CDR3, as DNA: TGTGCCAGCAGCTTAGGGGACAGGGAAGAGATGTTCTCCTACGAGCAGTACTTC.

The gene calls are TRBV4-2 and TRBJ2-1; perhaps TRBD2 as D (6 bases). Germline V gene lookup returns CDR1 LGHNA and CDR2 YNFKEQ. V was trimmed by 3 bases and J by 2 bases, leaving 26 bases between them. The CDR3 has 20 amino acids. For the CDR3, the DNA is TGTGCCAGCAGCCACCGATCCGCGCTCGGAGGGGATGCCCCCTACAATGAGCAGTTCTTC. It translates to CASSHRSALGGDAPYNEQFF.